A single sample is the source of the 20 T cell receptor beta chains below, sequenced in a study of blood T cells in healthy people across ages. For the second PCR, which ran for roughly 6 to 12 cycles, a sample-barcoded 5' primer and a J-beta primer mix were used. One entry per CDR3 protein results from TCRdb running MiXCR on the 5' RACE reads. The repertoire consists of around 1,000,000 distinct CDR3 sequences, with approximately 25% occurring once and the leading ten covering approximately 0.79%. These data also formed part of another study, on T cells of mothers and their children.

Sample: blood. These receptors came from a girl aged 2 to 9 in good health.

This clonotype was detected only a few times. The gene calls are TRBV28 and TRBJ2-5; D gene unclear. Germline V gene data show CDR1 as MDHEN and CDR2 as SYDVKM. The CDR3 sequence is 12 residues long. Trimming removed 2 bases at V and 6 bases at J, with 7 bases between. CDR3 amino acids: CASSLSFKTQYF. The CDR3 coding sequence is TGTGCCAGCAGTTTAAGTTTCAAGACCCAGTACTTC.

The rearrangement joins TRBV4-3 to TRBJ2-3; 9 bases align to TRBD2. The ends lost 0 bases at V and 2 bases at J; junction bases unmatched: 6. Per the germline V gene, CDR1 is LGHNA and CDR2 is YSLEER. There are 17 residues in the CDR3. This CDR3 is CASSQDWASGTTDTQYF. CDR3 DNA: TGCGCCAGCAGCCAAGATTGGGCTAGCGGGACCACAGATACGCAGTATTTT.

The chain couples TRBV6-2 or TRBV6-3 to TRBJ2-5; 7 positions match TRBD1. The CDR3 length is 17 residues. Germline CDR1 and CDR2: MNHEY and SVGEGT. Unmatched junction bases numbered 17, after V lost 5 bases and J lost 5 bases. The CDR3 here is CASSPHRQGRGAETQYF. CDR3 sequence (DNA): TGTGCCAGCAGTCCCCATCGACAGGGAAGGGGCGCGGAGACCCAGTACTTC.

The chain carries TRBV5-1 and TRBJ2-1; TRBD2 agrees at 8 bases. The junction had 12 bases not matched to a gene; V was cut back by 3 bases and J by 7 bases. The CDR3 has 16 amino acids. Germline lookup yields CDR1 SGHRS and CDR2 YFSETQ. The CDR3 region is CASSSGIGRVGNEQFF. Written as DNA, the CDR3 is TGCGCCAGCAGCTCGGGGATCGGGAGGGTCGGGAATGAGCAGTTCTTC.

The chain has TRBV27 and TRBJ1-5; tentatively, D is TRBD1 (5 bases). The CDR3 consists of 14 residues. V lost 0 bases and J lost 4, with 7 bases in between. Germline V gives CDR1 MNHEY, CDR2 SMNVEV (reference sequence). The CDR3 protein is CASSLSSGNQPQHF. DNA of the CDR3: TGTGCCAGCAGTTTATCTTCAGGGAATCAGCCCCAGCATTTT.

This clonotype was observed a few times. The rearrangement joins TRBV12-3 or TRBV12-4 to TRBJ2-3, with a tentative D call TRBD2 (6 bases). The CDR3 is 16 amino acids. Trimming pared 6 bases from V and 0 bases from J, leaving 16 bases between. The CDR3 reads CASSPFGTLSTDTQYF. The CDR3 bases are TGTGCCAGCAGCCCCTTCGGGACTCTTAGCACAGATACGCAGTATTTT.

This clonotype was observed a handful of times. This could be a read error, since a much larger clone is one nucleotide away. The chain couples TRBV6-2 or TRBV6-3 to TRBJ2-1; D gene unclear. The end of the DNA fits TRBJ2-5 better, so the J call may be wrong. The CDR3 loop spans 10 amino acids. CDR1 is MNHEY and CDR2 is SVGEGT in the germline V gene. The CDR3 nucleotides read TGTGCCAGCAGTGAAAAGACCCAGTACTTC. Its protein product is CASSEKTQYF.

The chain carries TRBV9 and TRBJ2-4, with D possibly matching TRBD1 (6 bases). This CDR3 contains 15 residues. The germline CDR1 and CDR2 sequences are SGDLS and YYNGEE. V lost 4 bases, J lost 7 bases, and 18 bases lay in between. CDR3 protein: CASSPLEDSWNIQYF. The CDR3 DNA reads as TGTGCCAGCAGCCCCCTTGAGGACAGTTGGAACATTCAGTACTTC.

This clonotype was counted only a few times. This chain joins TRBV10-1 and TRBJ2-7; D gene uncertain. The J call may be mistaken, given a closer DNA end match to TRBJ2-1. The CDR3 loop spans 14 amino acids. The germline gives CDR1 WNHNN, CDR2 SYGVQD (reference sequence). CDR3 sequence reads: CASSDDGSRNEQFF. The CDR3, as DNA: TGCGCCAGCAGTGACGATGGCTCCCGCAATGAGCAGTTCTTC.

The chain has TRBV15 and TRBJ2-5; D gene ambiguous. This CDR3 region has 13 residues. CDR1 is LNHNV and CDR2 is YYDKDF in the germline V gene (reference sequence). V dropped 8 bases and J dropped 5 bases, with 15 bases sitting between them. CDR3 nucleotide sequence: TGTGCCACCCAAAGGGTATATGGTGAGACCCAGTACTTC. Translation: CATQRVYGETQYF. Supplemented by reference TRBV15 and TRBJ2-5, the full variable domain reads DAMVIQNPRYQVTQFGKPVTLSCSQTLNHNVMYWYQQKSSQAPKLLFHYYDKDFNNEADTPDNFQSRRPNTSFCFLDIRSPGLGDTAMYLCATQRVYGETQYFGPGTRLLVL.

This clonotype was seen a few times. One end of the junction does not line up with germline, which may come from a read error. The gene calls are TRBV9 and TRBJ2-5; weak D call: TRBD2 (7 bases). Germline V lookup: CDR1 SGDLS, CDR2 YYNGEE. CDR3 length: 14 amino acids. This chain's CDR3 is CASSPWGGGETQHF. The CDR3 region has the DNA TGTGCCAGCAGCCCATGGGGGGGCGGTGAGACCCAGCACTTC. The full variable domain, in which reference TRBV9 and TRBJ2-5 provide the parts outside the CDR3, is DSGVTQTPKHLITATGQRVTLRCSPRSGDLSVYWYQQSLDQGLQFLIQYYNGEERAKGNILERFSAQQFPDLHSELNLSSLELGDSALYFCASSPWGGGETQHFGPGTRLLVL.

The rearrangement uses TRBV6-6 and TRBJ2-7; D is ambiguous. The CDR3 runs to 13 residues. Germline assignment: CDR1 MNHNY and CDR2 SVGAGI (reference sequence). Trimming shortened V by 5 bases and J by 3 bases, and 11 bases separated the two germline ends. CDR3 nucleotide sequence: TGTGCCAGCAGTCCCCGGGTCCACTACGAGCAGTACTTC. Protein product: CASSPRVHYEQYF.

The chain combines TRBV6-5 with TRBJ1-4, with a possible D match to TRBD1 (5 bases). CDR1 and CDR2 from the germline V gene are MNHEY and SVGAGI. This CDR3 has 17 residues. The ends were cut back, 0 bases at V and 3 bases at J, with 14 bases in the middle. The CDR3 here is CASSYSGDGGANEKLFF. CDR3 nucleotide sequence: TGTGCCAGCAGTTACTCAGGCGATGGGGGGGCTAATGAAAAACTGTTTTTT.

This clonotype was seen more than once but under ten times. The V gene is TRBV7-8, the J gene TRBJ2-1; D is unresolved. Trimming left V 5 bases short and J 2 bases short, with 16 bases between. This CDR3 contains 16 residues. The germline V gene encodes CDR1 SGHVS and CDR2 FQNEAQ. DNA of the CDR3: TGTGCCAGCAGCCTCCACATGGTGGGGACCTACAATGAGCAGTTCTTC. Translated, it gives CASSLHMVGTYNEQFF.

The sample holds a few counts of this clonotype. The V and J genes are TRBV5-6 and TRBJ2-1, with 7 bases fitting TRBD2. The trim removed 5 bases at V and 3 bases at J, leaving 11 bases unmatched. Per germline, CDR1 SGHDT and CDR2 YYEEEE. CDR3 length: 16 residues. The DNA for the CDR3 is TGTGCCAGCAGGTTCAGGGTCAGCGGGATCTACAATGAGCAGTTCTTC. It is translated as CASRFRVSGIYNEQFF.

This clonotype has just a few counts. The chain carries TRBV7-8 and TRBJ2-5; TRBD2 is a possible D gene (6 bases). Germline lookup yields CDR1 SGHVS and CDR2 FQNEAQ. Trimming left V 1 base short and J 13 bases short, with 13 bases between. The CDR3 spans 12 residues. This chain's CDR3 is CASSLEWAGTYF. CDR3 in DNA: TGTGCCAGCAGCTTAGAATGGGCGGGAACGTACTTC.

The chain recombines TRBV29-1 with TRBJ2-7, with a weak D call TRBD2 (6 bases). V lost 7 bases, J lost 6 bases, and 19 bases lay in between. CDR1 is SQVTM, CDR2 ANQGSEA, per germline. The CDR3 loop spans 13 amino acids. CDR3 DNA: TGCAGCGCTTTCGGGGGTCCCGGCGGCGAGCAGTACTTC. Its translation: CSAFGGPGGEQYF.

The chain links TRBV10-2 to TRBJ2-1; possibly TRBD2 for D (7 bases). CDR3 length: 14 residues. Per germline, CDR1 WSHSY and CDR2 SAAADI. V shed 9 bases and J shed 3 bases, with 15 bases lying between them. This chain's CDR3 is CASCVGGGYNEQFF. The CDR3 nucleotides are TGCGCCAGTTGCGTAGGGGGGGGCTACAATGAGCAGTTCTTC.

V gene TRBV7-9 combines with J gene TRBJ2-5; D is perhaps TRBD2 (5 bases). The V gene lost 4 bases and the J gene lost 5 bases, with 14 bases spanning the gap. This CDR3 contains 14 residues. Germline lookup yields CDR1 SEHNR and CDR2 FQNEAQ (reference sequence). In DNA form, the CDR3 reads TGTGCCAGCAGCTACGGAGCGGAGTATGAGACCCAGTACTTC. This sequence encodes CASSYGAEYETQYF.

The chain has TRBV4-2 and TRBJ2-5, with TRBD2 matching 7 bases. Trimming took 4 bases from V and 9 from J; bases not matched to a gene: 17. Germline CDR1 reads LGHNA; CDR2 reads YNFKEQ. The CDR3 is made up of 16 amino acids. The chain's CDR3 is CASSRSEQGDREAQYF. The CDR3 nucleotides read TGTGCCAGCAGCCGTAGTGAGCAGGGCGACCGGGAGGCCCAGTACTTC.